The clone carrying this T cell receptor beta chain was seen at least ten times. What it binds is not known. One entry per CDR3 protein results from TCRdb running MiXCR on the RT-PCR reads. Among roughly 670,000 distinct CDR3 sequences listed, around 15% were seen once. The sample is drawn from a study of response to subunit inactivated influenza vaccine. V lost 0 bases and J lost 5; bases outside the gene matches: 8. CDR1 SGHRS and CDR2 YFSETQ come from the germline V gene. CDR3 length: 15 amino acids. Study findings and constraints: There was a suggestion from the authors that each seasonal influenza vaccination recruits few new T cells.

The sample here was PBMCs from blood, taken around 14 days before vaccination. The chain recombines TRBV5-1 with TRBJ2-7, with 7 bases fitting TRBD2. The sequence came from a man aged 45-65 years who received an inactivated influenza vaccine. Written as DNA, the CDR3 is TGCGCCAGCAGCTTGGACGGCGGGAGAGTAAACGAGCAGTACTTC. It is translated as CASSLDGGRVNEQYF.